Listed below are T cell receptor beta chains from one sample, sequenced in a study of cytomegalovirus exposure and HLA in healthy donors. Sequencing was performed with immunoSEQ multiplex PCR; in TCRdb, only in-frame clones are kept and a portion is missing. The data hold 190,000 or so clones, with roughly four fifths observed a single time. Sequenced: PBMCs. The receptor set was obtained from a man aged 45-65 years in good health and CMV-seronegative. CDR3s include the opening cysteine and the closing phenylalanine or tryptophan. Each record gives: D gene, J gene, clone size, V gene, CDR3 protein, CDR3 DNA. A D gene is named only where the DNA matches it firmly. A row's size may be missing; if present it is once, few, many or a size class.

d_gene: .
j_gene: TRBJ2-2
abundance: .
v_gene: TRBV28
CDR3aa: CASSAFPPGELFF
CDR3nt: TGTGCCAGCAGTGCGTTCCCTCCCGGGGAGCTGTTTTTT

d_gene: .
j_gene: TRBJ1-6
abundance: few
v_gene: TRBV6-1
CDR3aa: CASSEKVQSDTSPLHF
CDR3nt: TGTGCCAGCAGTGAAAAGGTACAGTCCGATACTTCACCCCTCCACTTT

d_gene: .
j_gene: TRBJ2-5
abundance: .
v_gene: TRBV16
CDR3aa: CASSPRGRPQETQYF
CDR3nt: TGTGCCAGCAGCCCAAGGGGCCGTCCTCAAGAGACCCAGTACTTC

d_gene: .
j_gene: TRBJ2-3
abundance: .
v_gene: TRBV4-1
CDR3aa: CASSPDPSTDTQYF
CDR3nt: TGCGCCAGCAGCCCAGATCCAAGCACAGATACGCAGTATTTT

d_gene: TRBD2
j_gene: TRBJ2-2
abundance: .
v_gene: TRBV2
CDR3aa: CASSGRAVTGELFF
CDR3nt: TGTGCCAGCAGCGGGAGGGCCGTCACCGGGGAGCTGTTTTTT

d_gene: TRBD2
j_gene: TRBJ2-5
abundance: once
v_gene: TRBV27
CDR3aa: CASSSSTSGGAETQYF
CDR3nt: TGTGCCAGCAGTTCCTCGACTAGCGGGGGGGCAGAGACCCAGTACTTC

d_gene: .
j_gene: TRBJ1-2
abundance: .
v_gene: TRBV6-6
CDR3aa: CASSYSDTTSGYTF
CDR3nt: TGTGCCAGCAGTTACTCGGACACCACGAGTGGCTACACCTTC

d_gene: .
j_gene: TRBJ2-7
abundance: once
v_gene: TRBV4-1
CDR3aa: CASSQRTQTSYEQYF
CDR3nt: TGCGCCAGCAGCCAACGGACCCAAACTAGCTACGAGCAGTACTTC

d_gene: TRBD1
j_gene: TRBJ2-2
abundance: .
v_gene: TRBV9
CDR3aa: CASSTTGDTGELFF
CDR3nt: TGTGCCAGCAGCACAACAGGGGACACCGGGGAGCTGTTTTTT

d_gene: TRBD1
j_gene: TRBJ1-1
abundance: .
v_gene: TRBV6-5
CDR3aa: CASSGTGATEAFF
CDR3nt: TGTGCCAGCAGTGGAACAGGGGCCACTGAAGCTTTCTTT

d_gene: .
j_gene: TRBJ2-6
abundance: .
v_gene: TRBV6-4
CDR3aa: CASSDSYLTDFSGANVLTF
CDR3nt: TGTGCCAGCAGTGACTCGTATCTGACAGATTTCTCTGGGGCCAACGTCCTGACTTTC

d_gene: .
j_gene: TRBJ1-2
abundance: once
v_gene: TRBV6-1
CDR3aa: CASSEVGTGRHYGYTF
CDR3nt: TGTGCCAGCAGTGAAGTAGGTACAGGGCGGCACTATGGCTACACCTTC

d_gene: .
j_gene: TRBJ2-7
abundance: few
v_gene: TRBV5-1
CDR3aa: CASSLGYGEQYF
CDR3nt: TGCGCCAGCAGCTTGGGCTACGGCGAGCAGTACTTC

d_gene: TRBD1
j_gene: TRBJ2-1
abundance: .
v_gene: TRBV5-6
CDR3aa: CASSLVGQGINEQFF
CDR3nt: TGTGCCAGCAGCCTGGTGGGACAGGGGATCAATGAGCAGTTCTTC

d_gene: TRBD1
j_gene: TRBJ1-5
abundance: .
v_gene: TRBV19
CDR3aa: CASTPPGTGAQPQHF
CDR3nt: TGTGCCAGTACCCCCCCCGGGACAGGGGCTCAGCCCCAGCATTTT

d_gene: .
j_gene: TRBJ2-7
abundance: once
v_gene: TRBV18
CDR3aa: CASSPQLTIYEQYF
CDR3nt: TGTGCCAGCTCACCACAGCTGACTATCTACGAGCAGTACTTC

d_gene: TRBD2
j_gene: TRBJ2-3
abundance: .
v_gene: TRBV7-9
CDR3aa: CASSFRTSGSADTQYF
CDR3nt: TGTGCCAGCAGCTTTCGGACTAGCGGGAGTGCAGATACGCAGTATTTT

d_gene: .
j_gene: TRBJ1-6
abundance: .
v_gene: TRBV5-4
CDR3aa: CASSRMGAYNSPLHF
CDR3nt: TGTGCCAGCAGCCGGATGGGGGCGTATAATTCACCCCTCCACTTT

d_gene: TRBD2
j_gene: TRBJ2-2
abundance: .
v_gene: TRBV10-2
CDR3aa: CASSESSGLATPGELFF
CDR3nt: TGCGCCAGCAGTGAGTCGTCGGGACTAGCAACCCCCGGGGAGCTGTTTTTT

d_gene: .
j_gene: TRBJ1-2
abundance: .
v_gene: TRBV11-2
CDR3aa: CASSLTGLEGGYTF
CDR3nt: TGTGCCAGCAGCTTAACTGGCCTCGAGGGTGGCTACACCTTC

d_gene: TRBD1
j_gene: TRBJ1-2
abundance: .
v_gene: TRBV10-3
CDR3aa: CAISDRTGDGYTF
CDR3nt: TGTGCCATCAGTGACAGGACAGGGGATGGCTACACCTTC

d_gene: TRBD1
j_gene: TRBJ1-2
abundance: .
v_gene: TRBV7-9
CDR3aa: CASSLVLMQGQGYTF
CDR3nt: TGTGCCAGCAGCTTAGTGCTGATGCAGGGACAGGGCTACACCTTC